This T cell receptor (beta chain) appears in the sequencing data of a study of cytomegalovirus exposure and HLA in healthy donors. With 0 bases removed from V and 4 bases from J, the gap between germline ends came to 16 bases. The CDR3 totals 17 residues. Germline CDR1 is MNHEY and CDR2 is SMNVEV (reference sequence). Points on this clone: The antigen remains undetermined.

PCR was performed using 60 Vbeta and 13 Jbeta primers. Sequencing was performed with immunoSEQ multiplex PCR; in TCRdb, only in-frame clones are kept and a portion is missing. The top ten clones hold around 3.1% of a sample with 150,000 or so clones, around 84% of them seen once. General study results and limits: The study dropped some indistinguishable V segments, TRBV6-2 and TRBV6-3 among them. Later analysis demonstrated an association between a missense DCLRE1C variant and TCR beta V- and J-gene trimming.

This receptor was identified in a woman between 40 and 55 years old in good health and CMV-seronegative. This chain joins TRBV27 and TRBJ2-1; a weak D match, TRBD1 (5 bases). Sequencing was carried out using PBMCs. CDR3 bases: TGTGCCAGCAGTTTATCTCCTCCTCTGACAGAATACAATGAGCAGTTCTTC. Translation gives CASSLSPPLTEYNEQFF.